Below, 6 T cell receptor beta chains from the same sample are listed, as sequenced in a study of cytomegalovirus exposure and HLA in healthy donors. The PCR used 60 Vbeta and 13 Jbeta primers. TCRdb's table, derived via immunoSEQ multiplex PCR, lists solely in-frame clones and lacks some. The table lists some 150,000 clones, roughly four fifths of them singletons. The source material was PBMCs. Receptor source: a middle-aged man in good health and CMV-seronegative.

The chain recombines TRBV9 with TRBJ2-5; 8 bases line up with TRBD2. After removal of 0 bases from V and 5 bases from J, the junction contained 6 bases not matched to a gene. CDR1 is SGDLS and CDR2 is YYNGEE in the germline V gene. The CDR3 sequence is 15 residues long. As DNA, the CDR3 is TGTGCCAGCAGCGTAGCGGGGGGGCAGTTGGAGACCCAGTACTTC. Protein product: CASSVAGGQLETQYF.

The J gene is TRBJ1-1, the V gene TRBV11-2; no clear D gene. The germline V gene encodes CDR1 SGHAT and CDR2 FQNNGV. The CDR3 covers 15 residues. V lost 5 bases and J lost 0, with 13 bases in between. CDR3 loop: CASSPLGRLNTEAFF. The CDR3 DNA sequence: TGTGCCAGCAGCCCCTTGGGGAGACTGAACACTGAAGCTTTCTTT.

The V gene is TRBV7-9, the J gene TRBJ2-1; TRBD2 aligns across 8 bases. From germline, CDR1 is SEHNR and CDR2 FQNEAQ (reference sequence). This CDR3 is 13 amino acids long. V dropped 4 bases and J dropped 5; count of bases not matched to a gene: 1. The CDR3 is CASSSGLDNEQFF. For the CDR3, the DNA is TGTGCCAGCAGCTCGGGACTAGACAATGAGCAGTTCTTC.

This chain connects TRBV4-1 to TRBJ1-5; D remains ambiguous. The CDR3 is made up of 14 amino acids. CDR1 is MGHRA, CDR2 YSYEKL, per germline. V gave up 4 bases and J gave up 0 bases, with 7 bases separating them. The CDR3 sequence is CASSPQISNQPQHF. CDR3 coding DNA: TGCGCCAGCAGCCCCCAAATTAGCAATCAGCCCCAGCATTTT.

CDR3: CASSVSGTVTGELFF. CDR3 coding DNA: TGCGCCAGCAGCGTTTCCGGGACAGTCACCGGGGAGCTGTTTTTT. The chain couples TRBV5-1 to TRBJ2-2; 7 nucleotides line up with TRBD1. The CDR3 is made up of 15 amino acids. Trimming removed 4 bases from V and 4 bases from J; junction bases left unmatched: 7. Germline loops: CDR1 SGHRS, CDR2 YFSETQ.

In its sample, this clone was seen once. V usage is TRBV7-9 and J usage is TRBJ2-7, with TRBD2 identical over 9 bases. From germline, CDR1 is SEHNR and CDR2 FQNEAQ (reference sequence). After removal of 5 bases from V and 7 bases from J, the junction contained 15 bases not matched to a gene. The CDR3 consists of 16 residues. In DNA form, the CDR3 reads TGTGCCAGCAGCCTACGTCCGGGGCGGGGGGGATCTGAGCAGTACTTC. Its protein product is CASSLRPGRGGSEQYF.